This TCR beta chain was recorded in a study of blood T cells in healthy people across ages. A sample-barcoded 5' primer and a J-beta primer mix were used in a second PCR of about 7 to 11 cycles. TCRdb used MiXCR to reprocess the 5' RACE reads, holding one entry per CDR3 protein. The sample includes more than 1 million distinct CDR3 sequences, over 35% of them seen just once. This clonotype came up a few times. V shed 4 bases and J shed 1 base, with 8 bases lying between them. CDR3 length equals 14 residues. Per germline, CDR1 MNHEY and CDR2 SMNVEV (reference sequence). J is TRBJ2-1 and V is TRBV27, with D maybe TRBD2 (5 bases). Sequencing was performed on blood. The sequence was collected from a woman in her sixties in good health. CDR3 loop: CASSWTGSYNEQFF. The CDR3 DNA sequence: TGTGCCAGCAGTTGGACGGGGTCCTACAATGAGCAGTTCTTC.